This T cell receptor beta chain emerged from a study of blood T cells in healthy people across ages. Turning to this clonotype: Its antigen remains unidentified.

Researchers isolated at least 6 million PBMCs per sample. Looked up from germline, CDR1 is SEHNR and CDR2 is FQNEAQ (reference sequence). Losses at the gene ends were 5 bases for V and 0 bases for J; bases not matched to a gene: 6. The CDR3 contains 18 residues. Study findings and constraints: Researchers said unsorted PBMCs prevented a conclusive naive versus antigen-experienced comparison. TCR beta diversity per million T cells fell roughly linearly with age.

With a J-beta primer mix and a sample-barcoded 5' primer, a second PCR ran about 6 to 11 cycles. Every cDNA molecule carried a tag from a template-switch adaptor bearing 12 random nucleotides. TCRdb reprocessed the 5' RACE reads via MiXCR and lists one record per CDR3 protein. The data show 800,000 or so distinct CDR3 sequences, with less than 80% seen just once and around 30% held by the top ten. The rearrangement uses TRBV7-9 and TRBJ2-6, with TRBD1 identical over 11 bases. The TCR comes from a man in his thirties or forties in good health. Source material: blood. CDR3 nucleotides: TGTGCCAGCAGCAAAGGACAGGGGGCGTTCTCTGGGGCCAACGTCCTGACTTTC. It encodes CASSKGQGAFSGANVLTF.